Below are 5 T cell receptor beta chains sequenced from a single sample in a study of cytomegalovirus exposure and HLA in healthy donors. PCR employed 60 Vbeta and 13 Jbeta primers. Data came from immunoSEQ multiplex PCR; TCRdb stores just in-frame clones and leaves some out. The data contain roughly 130,000 clones, approximately 80% of them seen just once; the ten biggest clones take up roughly 1.2%. Material: PBMCs. The source of these receptors is a girl aged 2 to 10 in good health and CMV-seronegative.

The V and J genes are TRBV27 and TRBJ2-7; a possible D gene is TRBD1 (6 bases). Per germline, CDR1 MNHEY and CDR2 SMNVEV (reference sequence). The germline V and J ends were trimmed by 0 bases and 2 bases, with 11 bases remaining between them. The CDR3 runs to 15 residues. The chain's CDR3 is CASSLSPGAPYEQYF. CDR3 in DNA: TGTGCCAGCAGTTTATCGCCAGGGGCGCCCTACGAGCAGTACTTC.

J is TRBJ2-1 and V is TRBV9; the D gene is possibly TRBD2 (5 bases). From germline, CDR1 is SGDLS and CDR2 YYNGEE. The CDR3 consists of 16 residues. Trimming removed 2 bases from V and 8 bases from J, with 20 bases in between. The CDR3 protein is CASSVPGSLVPDEQFF. For the CDR3, the DNA is TGTGCCAGCAGCGTCCCGGGGTCACTAGTTCCCGATGAGCAGTTCTTC.

The J gene is TRBJ1-4, the V gene TRBV27; 7 nucleotides line up with TRBD1. Trimming at V came to 1 base and at J to 4 bases, leaving 3 bases not matched to a gene. CDR3 length: 15 amino acids. Germline CDR1 reads MNHEY; CDR2 reads SMNVEV (reference sequence). The CDR3 DNA is TGTGCCAGCAGTTTATTGGGACAGAATAATGAAAAACTGTTTTTT. Residues: CASSLLGQNNEKLFF.

The rearrangement uses TRBV6-4 and TRBJ2-3, with TRBD2 matching over 9 bases. CDR3 length: 14 residues. Trimming at V came to 5 bases and at J to 6 bases, leaving 6 bases not matched to a gene. Germline V CDR1 and CDR2: MRHNA, SNTAGT. The CDR3 DNA is TGTGCCAGCAGTCAACGCGGGGGGGTGGATACGCAGTATTTT. This gives the protein CASSQRGGVDTQYF.

The chain has TRBV5-1 and TRBJ2-1, with TRBD2 matching 11 bases. Germline lookup yields CDR1 SGHRS and CDR2 YFSETQ. There are 17 residues in the CDR3. V was pared by 3 bases and J by 7 bases, with 12 bases of the junction left unmatched. CDR3 loop: CASSYFSLAGGGNEQFF. In nucleotides, the CDR3 is TGCGCCAGCAGCTACTTCTCTCTAGCGGGAGGAGGGAATGAGCAGTTCTTC.